These T cell receptor beta chains were read from a single sample in a study of T cell changes during pregnancy in multiple sclerosis. Assay: immunoSEQ multiplex PCR; the TCRdb copy retains only in-frame clones and omits some. The repertoire has 25,000 to 35,000 clones, around 90% of them found once; the top ten carry about 5%. The material sequenced was CD8+ T cells from peripheral blood mononuclear cells, taken in the first trimester of pregnancy. All receptors derive from a female donor with multiple sclerosis, enrolled in a pregnancy study. The CDR3 runs from the conserved cysteine through the conserved F or W. The order of the fields is J gene, clone size, CDR3 length, D gene, V gene, CDR3 protein, CDR3 DNA. A D gene is named only where the DNA matches it firmly. Only part of the rows carry a size: once, few, many, or a class if the clone is expanded.

j_gene: TRBJ1-1
abundance: .
len: 13
d_gene: .
v_gene: TRBV9
CDR3aa: CASSGSGPGQTFF
CDR3nt: TGTGCCAGCAGCGGATCCGGGCCAGGGCAAACTTTCTTT

j_gene: TRBJ2-7
abundance: .
len: 16
d_gene: .
v_gene: TRBV15
CDR3aa: CATSRELAGVSYEQYF
CDR3nt: TGTGCCACCAGCAGAGAACTGGCAGGCGTTTCCTACGAGCAGTACTTC

j_gene: TRBJ2-5
abundance: .
len: 15
d_gene: TRBD2
v_gene: TRBV11-2
CDR3aa: CASSLGPSGGETQYF
CDR3nt: TGTGCCAGCAGCTTAGGTCCTAGCGGGGGAGAGACCCAGTACTTC

j_gene: TRBJ1-4
abundance: large
len: 14
d_gene: .
v_gene: TRBV29-1
CDR3aa: CSSSGTVLGEKLFF
CDR3nt: TGCAGCTCTAGCGGGACCGTTCTAGGGGAAAAACTGTTTTTT

j_gene: TRBJ2-7
abundance: .
len: 14
d_gene: .
v_gene: TRBV27
CDR3aa: CASSLVGSGYEQYF
CDR3nt: TGTGCCAGCAGTTTAGTCGGGAGCGGCTACGAGCAGTACTTC

j_gene: TRBJ2-3
abundance: once
len: 16
d_gene: TRBD2
v_gene: TRBV6-5
CDR3aa: CASSFPTSGGTDTQYF
CDR3nt: TGTGCCAGCAGTTTCCCGACTAGCGGGGGGACAGATACGCAGTATTTT

j_gene: TRBJ2-7
abundance: .
len: 14
d_gene: TRBD1
v_gene: TRBV19
CDR3aa: CASSPGQVNYEQYF
CDR3nt: TGTGCCAGTAGTCCGGGACAGGTTAACTACGAGCAGTACTTC

j_gene: TRBJ2-1
abundance: .
len: 16
d_gene: TRBD2
v_gene: TRBV19
CDR3aa: CASSTGEAGAWDEQFF
CDR3nt: TGTGCCAGTAGTACGGGGGAAGCGGGAGCGTGGGATGAGCAGTTCTTC

j_gene: TRBJ1-2
abundance: .
len: 17
d_gene: .
v_gene: TRBV9
CDR3aa: CASSVGPGLILYYGYTF
CDR3nt: TGTGCCAGCAGCGTAGGGCCGGGGTTAATTTTGTACTATGGCTACACCTTC

j_gene: TRBJ2-3
abundance: .
len: 14
d_gene: TRBD2
v_gene: TRBV9
CDR3aa: CASSSSGSTDTQYF
CDR3nt: TGTGCCAGCAGTTCCAGCGGGAGTACAGATACGCAGTATTTT

j_gene: TRBJ2-1
abundance: few
len: 13
d_gene: TRBD2
v_gene: TRBV11-3
CDR3aa: CASSFSGGNEQFF
CDR3nt: TGTGCCAGCAGCTTTTCGGGGGGGAATGAGCAGTTCTTC

j_gene: TRBJ1-1
abundance: .
len: 15
d_gene: .
v_gene: TRBV6-5
CDR3aa: CASSYGSAGLTEAFF
CDR3nt: TGTGCCAGCAGTTACGGCTCGGCGGGGCTCACTGAAGCTTTCTTT

j_gene: TRBJ1-2
abundance: once
len: 13
d_gene: TRBD1
v_gene: TRBV6-5
CDR3aa: CASSDSTGHGYTF
CDR3nt: TGTGCCAGCAGTGATTCGACAGGGCACGGCTACACCTTC

j_gene: TRBJ2-1
abundance: once
len: 11
d_gene: TRBD2
v_gene: TRBV2
CDR3aa: CATQSGRGFIF
CDR3nt: TGTGCCACCCAAAGCGGGAGAGGTTTCATCTTC

j_gene: TRBJ1-1
abundance: .
len: 12
d_gene: .
v_gene: TRBV19
CDR3aa: CASRMGGVEAFF
CDR3nt: TGTGCCAGTAGAATGGGAGGGGTTGAAGCTTTCTTT

j_gene: TRBJ2-1
abundance: .
len: 17
d_gene: TRBD2
v_gene: TRBV10-1
CDR3aa: CASTRAGLVVVGDEQFF
CDR3nt: TGCGCCAGCACCCGGGCGGGACTAGTCGTAGTCGGCGATGAGCAGTTCTTC

j_gene: TRBJ2-1
abundance: .
len: 14
d_gene: .
v_gene: TRBV6-5
CDR3aa: CASSVRGHFNEQFF
CDR3nt: TGTGCCAGCAGTGTAAGGGGACACTTCAATGAGCAGTTCTTC

j_gene: TRBJ2-5
abundance: .
len: 14
d_gene: .
v_gene: TRBV4-1
CDR3aa: CASSQDIRGETQYF
CDR3nt: TGCGCCAGCAGCCAAGATATCCGGGGAGAGACCCAGTACTTC

j_gene: TRBJ2-5
abundance: .
len: 14
d_gene: TRBD1
v_gene: TRBV5-4
CDR3aa: CASSVTGGQETQYF
CDR3nt: TGTGCCAGCAGCGTTACAGGGGGCCAAGAGACCCAGTACTTC

j_gene: TRBJ2-1
abundance: .
len: 16
d_gene: TRBD2
v_gene: TRBV6-5
CDR3aa: CASSLTPGLAGDEQFF
CDR3nt: TGTGCCAGCAGTTTGACACCGGGACTAGCGGGAGACGAGCAGTTCTTC